This T cell receptor beta chain was retrieved from a study of T-cell memory formation after mild COVID-19 (dated by TCRdb to about 2021). Some background on the complete study: TCR sequence clusters from the two donors were found to be largely donor specific. Longitudinal TCRalpha and TCRbeta repertoire sequencing tracked T-cell clones expanding and contracting after mild COVID-19 in two donors. The cohort was made up of two young adult volunteers, one female and one male, who were previously healthy.

Ficoll-Paque density gradient centrifugation was the method used to isolate PBMCs. What the authors observed across the whole study: Contracting CD4+ clones turned up mainly in the CM and EM memory subsets, whereas EMRA was where CD8+ clones were enriched. SARS-CoV-2 specificity was not confirmed for the second-wave clones peaking on day 37. Clones that contracted from day 15 to 85 showed balanced CD4/CD8 phenotypes, whereas a second wave of clones that expanded from day 15 to 37 leaned towards CD4+. The detection of some responding clones in pre-infection memory suggests that pre-existing cross-reactive memory T cells joined the SARS-CoV-2 response. The study covered only a couple of mild cases, and larger cohorts including severe cases with pre-infection samples were considered necessary.

Trimming removed 4 bases from V and 11 bases from J, leaving 11 bases between the germline ends. Reading the germline V gene (reference sequence) gives CDR1 MNHEY and CDR2 SMNVEV. The CDR3 has 11 amino acids, counting the end cysteine and phenylalanine. Kept here is only the CDR3 DNA, which spans 33 bases and is read in frame from base 1. Only a few counts were recorded for this clonotype. The antigen it recognizes is unknown. Qualities for individual bases were not recorded, and no much larger clone is one base off. Reads for this sample came from an Illumina NovaSeq 6000. Using 5'RACE with constant-segment primers, TCRalpha and TCRbeta cDNA libraries were constructed, with sample barcodes and unique molecular identifiers added in the process. RNA was extracted from every sample with Trizol reagent. Libraries were amplified in two PCR steps, with a second sample barcode and Illumina TruSeq adapters added in the second step. Libraries were sequenced on an Illumina NovaSeq with 2 x 150 bp paired-end reads. In the paper's pipeline: Demultiplexing of reads and collapsing into UMI-guided consensus sequences were performed with migec v1.2.7. With mixcr v2.1.11, UMI consensuses were aligned to TRA and TRB V and J templates and assembled into clonotypes. Expanded or contracted clonotypes were those called significant by both edgeR and NoisET, with noise models trained on biological replicates. For edgeR calls, the thresholds were a false discovery rate-adjusted p below 0.01 and a log2 fold-change of 1. As an exploratory analysis of dynamics, max-normalized trajectories of the 1000 most abundant clonotypes were examined by PCA with hierarchical clustering. Separately sequenced CD4+ and CD8+ repertoires were used to assign the CD4 or CD8 phenotype of responding clones. The raw public data were reprocessed by TCRdb itself: fastp quality trimming at Q25, MiXCR clonotype calling, in-frame beta chains only. Records with the same CDR3 protein are collapsed into one entry carrying the most frequent genes and DNA. The V and J calls, along with clone size, are taken from TCRdb and not from the paper's own processing. The sample table holds a few hundred thousand distinct CDR3 sequences, of which 20% to 25% were seen once. Under 25% of the sample lies in the top ten.

The receptor was isolated from a man between 18 and 29 years old who had mild COVID-19 (a few samples of this study predate the infection). The sample titles of this study are shuffled in the database, so cell type and time point are left out; the donor was told from shared clones. Source material: PBMCs or a T cell subset sorted from them (not recorded which). The V and J genes are TRBV27 and TRBJ1-2; the D gene remains uncertain. Read as DNA, the sequence is TGTGCCAGCAGTTCGGATGGTCGTTACACCTTC. This codes for CASSSDGRYTF.